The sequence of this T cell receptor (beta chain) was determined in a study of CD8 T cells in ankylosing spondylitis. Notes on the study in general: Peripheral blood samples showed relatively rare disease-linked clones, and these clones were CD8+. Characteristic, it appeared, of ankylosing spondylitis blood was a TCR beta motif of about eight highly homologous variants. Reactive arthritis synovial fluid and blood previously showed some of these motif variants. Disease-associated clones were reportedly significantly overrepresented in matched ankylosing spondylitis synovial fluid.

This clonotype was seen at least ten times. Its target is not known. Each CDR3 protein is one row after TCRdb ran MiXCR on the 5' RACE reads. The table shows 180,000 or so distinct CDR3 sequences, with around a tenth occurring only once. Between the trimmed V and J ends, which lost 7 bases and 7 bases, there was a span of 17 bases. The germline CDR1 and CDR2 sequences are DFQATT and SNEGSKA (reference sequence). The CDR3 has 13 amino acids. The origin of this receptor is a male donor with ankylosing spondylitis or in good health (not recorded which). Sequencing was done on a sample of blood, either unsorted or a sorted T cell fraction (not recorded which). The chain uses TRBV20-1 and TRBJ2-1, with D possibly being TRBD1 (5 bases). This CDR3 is CSGKGLGLNEQFF. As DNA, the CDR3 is TGCAGTGGGAAGGGGCTCGGGCTTAATGAGCAGTTCTTC.